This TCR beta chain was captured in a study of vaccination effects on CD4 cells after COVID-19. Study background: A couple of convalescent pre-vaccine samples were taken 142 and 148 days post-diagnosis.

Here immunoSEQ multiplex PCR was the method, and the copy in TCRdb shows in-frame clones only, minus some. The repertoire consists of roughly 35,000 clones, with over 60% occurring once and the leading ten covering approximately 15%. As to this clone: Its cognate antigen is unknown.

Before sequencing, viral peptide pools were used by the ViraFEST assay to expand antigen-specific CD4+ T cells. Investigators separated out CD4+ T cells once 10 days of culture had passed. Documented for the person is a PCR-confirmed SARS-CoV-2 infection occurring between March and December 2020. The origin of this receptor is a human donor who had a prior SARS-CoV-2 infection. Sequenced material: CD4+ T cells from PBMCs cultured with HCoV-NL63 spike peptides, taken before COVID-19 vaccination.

This chain's CDR3 is CASSPLNREQYF. The CDR3 nucleotides read TGTGCCAGCAGCCCCCTCAACAGGGAGCAGTACTTC. The chain employs TRBV7-2 and TRBJ2-7; D perhaps matches TRBD1 (5 bases). The CDR3 spans 12 residues. Per germline, CDR1 SGHTA and CDR2 FQGNSA. Trimming took off 5 bases at V and 7 bases at J, with 12 bases between the two ends.